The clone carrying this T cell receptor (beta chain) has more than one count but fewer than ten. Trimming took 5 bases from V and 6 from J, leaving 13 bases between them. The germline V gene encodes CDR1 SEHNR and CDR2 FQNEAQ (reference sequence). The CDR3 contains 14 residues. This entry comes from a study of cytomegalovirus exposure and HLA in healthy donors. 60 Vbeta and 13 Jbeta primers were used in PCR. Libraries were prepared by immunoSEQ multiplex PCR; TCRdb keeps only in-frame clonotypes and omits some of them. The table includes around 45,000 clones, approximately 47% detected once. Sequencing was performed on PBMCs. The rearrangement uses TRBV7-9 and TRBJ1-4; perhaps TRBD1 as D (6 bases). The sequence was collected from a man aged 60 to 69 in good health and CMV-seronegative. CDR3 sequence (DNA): TGTGCCAGCAGCCCCGGACAGTCGCATGAAAAACTGTTTTTT. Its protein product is CASSPGQSHEKLFF.